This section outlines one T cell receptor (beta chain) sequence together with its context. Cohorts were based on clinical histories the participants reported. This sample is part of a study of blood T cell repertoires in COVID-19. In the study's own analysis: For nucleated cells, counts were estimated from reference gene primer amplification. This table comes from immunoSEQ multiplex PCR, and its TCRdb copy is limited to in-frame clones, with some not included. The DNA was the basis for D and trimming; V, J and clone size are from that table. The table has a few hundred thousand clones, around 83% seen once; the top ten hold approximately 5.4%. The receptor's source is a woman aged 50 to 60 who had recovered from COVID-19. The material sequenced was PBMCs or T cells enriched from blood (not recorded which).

The CDR3 nucleotides are TGTGCCAGCAGCTTAGGCAGACTCCAGGGATCTGGCTACACCTTC. This gives the protein CASSLGRLQGSGYTF. The chain is built from TRBV13 and TRBJ1-2, with D possibly being TRBD1 (5 bases). The CDR3 consists of 15 residues. Germline V CDR1 and CDR2: PRHDT, FYEKMQ (reference sequence). The germline V and J ends were trimmed by 0 bases and 7 bases, with 15 bases remaining between them.